The T cell receptor (beta chain) under discussion was sequenced for a study of shared clonotypes between healthy human individuals (dated by TCRdb to 2020 to 2021). As for the study more broadly: The cohort included three men and a couple of women between 18 and 49 years of age. For each donor, CD4 naive and CD4 memory were each run on three plates, CD8 naive on two plates, and CD8 memory on one plate. To estimate repertoire size and how much clonotype sharing occurs between individuals, the study deeply sequenced the blood TCR repertoires of several healthy adults. Different laboratories and diverse techniques were used to prepare libraries and sequence TCR repertoires, to increase sequencing depth and limit assay-specific biases. Per donor, leukapheresis produced somewhere between about 0.8 and 9.5 billion PBMCs. Findings and caveats that apply to the study as a whole: Rarefaction of sorted-subset datasets indicated incomplete sequencing despite the large sequencing depth. Because the study included a small number of donors, the genetic and exposure-history diversity represented was limited. Higher generation probabilities were observed for clonotypes shared by all four sorted-subset donors than for non-shared clonotypes. Pairwise subsampling led to the expectation that sequencing depth would affect the degree of clonotype sharing among donors. Naive subsets generally had larger estimated clonotype richness than memory subsets. When four donors were compared, the shared fraction of clonotypes was about 5% for naive CD4, around 3.5% for naive CD8, 2% to 2.5% for memory CD4, and approximately 0.4% for memory CD8. Sampling was restricted to blood, and TCR repertoires in tissue are likely to differ from TCR repertoires in blood.

Healthy HIV-negative adults with no recently reported acute infections or vaccinations were included as donors. Only Caucasian adults living in Nashville, Tennessee, USA were represented among the donors. CD4+ T cells were enriched by magnetic negative selection, after which naive cells were positively selected on CD45RA and the negative fraction was taken as the memory subset. After blood collection by leukapheresis, PBMCs were isolated using Ficoll-Histopaque density gradient centrifugation and then cryopreserved in the vapor phase of liquid nitrogen. Analytical flow cytometry was used to check the purity and quantity of every magnetically sorted T cell population. Genomic DNA was isolated from every sorted fraction and measured by UV absorbance on a Nanodrop 2000c. TCR CDR3 regions were amplified from genomic DNA by multiplex PCR using the deep immunoSEQ assay. Extracted genomic DNA from each cell subset was spread evenly across all wells of several immunoSEQ 96-well plates, with each plate serving as a replicate. Each replicate PCR for sorted subsets received roughly 0.2 ug genomic DNA, equal to roughly 30,000 T cell genomes. Purified libraries were measured with a Qubit 3.0 fluorometer, size-checked on a Bioanalyzer 2100, and measured again with the KAPA Library Quantification kit. Each immunoSEQ 96-well plate was sequenced on its own single-read 150-cycle Illumina NextSeq 550 flow cell. The original methods were these. Because only junctional sequences without quality scores were contained in the immunoSEQ output, filtering matching that applied to full-length reads could not be performed. To assign V/J genes and CDR3, sequences were annotated against IMGT germline references using PyIR, a Python wrapper for IgBLAST v1.9. Reads were filtered out if the reads had weak V/J assignments (E-value above 1e-6), no CDR3, stop codons, out-of-frame junctions, or ambiguous translated residues. A V3J clonotype was defined by an identical inferred V gene, J gene, and CDR3 amino acid sequence. Percentage overlap between repertoires was calculated by dividing the number of shared unique clonotypes by the size of the smaller repertoire. Richness of each repertoire was evaluated using RTK rarefaction, the Chao1 estimator, and Recon v2.1 estimates of unobserved clonotypes. For all TCRbeta clonotypes obtained by the gDNA method from a few donors, generation probabilities were computed with OLGA. TCRdb's version of the immuneACCESS table is confined to in-frame rearrangements and falls short of the full clone set. An unresolved V gene accounts for under half of the shortfall where checked; the remainder is of unknown origin. The V and J calls and clone size were taken over from that table, and D and trimming were inferred from the DNA. The sample data list millions of clones, and roughly 96% of these were observed just once. The ten largest clonotypes hold more than 0.1% of the sample.

The germline V gene (reference sequence) provides CDR1 DFQATT and CDR2 SNEGSKA. From the cysteine through the phenylalanine, the CDR3 covers 11 amino acids. Only the CDR3 DNA is retained, 33 bases long and in frame from the first base. V is cut by 5 bases and J by 2 bases, and the space between the germline ends is 6 bases. Points on this clone: Its antigen remains unidentified. Base qualities are missing; no much larger clone stands one base away.

Sequenced sample: naive CD4+ T cells sorted from blood. The label giving this sample's cell subset or site can be read as: CD45RA+ positively selected. This clonotype was sampled from a young man in good health. The chain is made from TRBV20-1 and TRBJ1-2; too little of a D gene remains to name it. Here is the DNA: TGCAGTGCTGGAGCCAACTATGGCTACACCTTC. Translated, it gives CSAGANYGYTF.